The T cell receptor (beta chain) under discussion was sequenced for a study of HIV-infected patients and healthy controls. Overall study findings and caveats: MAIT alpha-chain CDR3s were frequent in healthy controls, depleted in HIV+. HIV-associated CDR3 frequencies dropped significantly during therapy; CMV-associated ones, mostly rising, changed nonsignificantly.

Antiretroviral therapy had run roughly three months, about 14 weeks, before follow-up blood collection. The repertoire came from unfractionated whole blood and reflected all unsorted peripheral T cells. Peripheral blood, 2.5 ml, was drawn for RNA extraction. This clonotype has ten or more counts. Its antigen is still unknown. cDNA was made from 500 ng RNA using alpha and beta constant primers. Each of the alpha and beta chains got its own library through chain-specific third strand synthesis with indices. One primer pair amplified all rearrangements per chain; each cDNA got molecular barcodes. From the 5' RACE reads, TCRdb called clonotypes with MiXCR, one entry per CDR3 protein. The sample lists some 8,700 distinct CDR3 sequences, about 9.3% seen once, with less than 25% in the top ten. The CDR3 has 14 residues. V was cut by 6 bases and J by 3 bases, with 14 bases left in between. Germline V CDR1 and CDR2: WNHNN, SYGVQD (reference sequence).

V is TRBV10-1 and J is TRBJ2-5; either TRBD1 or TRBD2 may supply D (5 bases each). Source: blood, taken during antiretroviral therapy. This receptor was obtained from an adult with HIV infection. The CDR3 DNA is TGCGCCAGCAGAGCCGGGGCCGGCGAAGAGACCCAGTACTTC. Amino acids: CASRAGAGEETQYF.